This TCR beta chain originates from a study of blood T cell repertoires in COVID-19. On the study more broadly: Sites across the United States, Italy and Spain contributed samples from acute and convalescent COVID-19. PBMCs, B-cell-depleted T cells, or T cells provided the cDNA or gDNA that made up the material.

Germline values: CDR1 MNHNY, CDR2 SVGAGI (reference sequence). Trimming took off 7 bases at V and 4 bases at J, with 10 bases between the two ends. The CDR3 length is 13 residues. Per the authors' pipeline: Scientists estimated how many nucleated cells there were by amplifying reference gene primers. This table comes from immunoSEQ multiplex PCR, and its TCRdb copy is limited to in-frame clones, with some not included. V and J calls plus clone size are reproduced from that table; the DNA served to infer D and trimming. Seen here are about 40,000 clones, approximately 86% observed once, and the top ten hold roughly a tenth.

The gene calls are TRBV6-6 and TRBJ2-2; D is possibly TRBD1 (6 bases). This clonotype originated in a woman aged 80 or over with active COVID-19. The sample was peripheral blood. The chain's CDR3 is CASKQGSTGELFF. The CDR3 DNA sequence: TGTGCCAGCAAACAGGGTTCCACCGGGGAGCTGTTTTTT.